This T cell receptor beta chain was documented in a study of cytomegalovirus exposure and HLA in healthy donors. As concerns this clone: Its specificity is not known.

The V and J ends lost 0 bases and 7 bases, in that order; junction bases with no gene match: 8. There are 15 residues in the CDR3. It was with 60 Vbeta and 13 Jbeta primers that the PCR ran. Clones were read by immunoSEQ multiplex PCR, and TCRdb kept only the in-frame ones, dropping some. The sample records some 170,000 clones, around 77% being singletons. General study findings and limits: Follow-up analysis later connected one missense variant in DCLRE1C with trimming of TCR beta V- and J-genes.

Material for sequencing was PBMCs. The V call is TRBV23-1, the J call TRBJ2-5; 7 bases are a match to TRBD1. TRBV23-1 is assigned to the ORF class and has an uncertain function. This clonotype was obtained from a woman between 25 and 40 years old in good health and CMV-seronegative. The CDR3 spells CASSQSKSTGVTQYF. The DNA for the CDR3 is TGCGCCAGCAGTCAATCGAAGAGCACAGGGGTGACCCAGTACTTC.